Listed here are 28 T cell receptor beta chains from one sample, sequenced in a study of CD8 T cells in ankylosing spondylitis (dated by TCRdb to between 2016 and 2019). Paper-wide results and their limitations: A TCR beta motif made up of several highly homologous amino acid variants appeared to be characteristic of blood from ankylosing spondylitis patients.

Which antigens these TCRs recognize remains unknown. Libraries were constructed by 5' RACE. The data were produced on an Illumina HiSeq 2500. TCRdb reran the public reads through fastp at Q25 and MiXCR, keeping productive beta chains. Each CDR3 protein appears once, grouped with its most common genes and DNA. The sample records 800,000 to 900,000 distinct CDR3 sequences, 10% to 15% of which are singletons. Clones ranked in the top ten supply 0.51% of the sample. Sequencing used blood, either unsorted or a sorted T cell fraction (not recorded which). Receptor source: a male donor with ankylosing spondylitis.

The chain combines TRBV12-3 or TRBV12-4 with TRBJ1-5; 9 positions match TRBD1. V shed 6 bases and J 5 bases; nucleotides not matched to a gene: 8. The CDR3 has 15 residues. Written as DNA, the CDR3 is TGTGCCAGCAGCCGTTGGACAGGGGTTCATCAGCCCCAGCATTTT. It encodes CASSRWTGVHQPQHF.

The chain combines TRBV7-3 with TRBJ1-1; 7 bases map to TRBD1. The V gene's germline CDR1 is SGHTA and CDR2 FQGTGA. The CDR3 loop spans 14 amino acids. The V and J ends lost 5 bases and 3 bases, in that order; junction bases with no gene match: 6. The CDR3 DNA reads as TGTGCCAGCAGCCGACAGGGTGGGTACACTGAAGCTTTCTTT. Encoded protein: CASSRQGGYTEAFF.

Only a few counts were recorded for this clonotype. The rearrangement links TRBV7-8 to TRBJ2-1; D is ambiguous. The CDR3 is made up of 14 amino acids. Trimming removed 3 bases from V and 8 bases from J, with 14 bases in between. CDR1 is SGHVS, CDR2 FQNEAQ, per germline. CDR3 nucleotides: TGTGCCAGCAGCTTGACCCACCGGAGCTATGAGCAGTTCTTC. It specifies CASSLTHRSYEQFF.

The V and J genes are TRBV5-1 and TRBJ1-6; 8 bases line up with TRBD1. Trimming removed 1 base from V and 11 bases from J; junction bases left unmatched: 14. CDR1 is SGHRS, CDR2 YFSETQ, per germline. The CDR3 has 17 residues. CDR3 in DNA: TGCGCCAGCAGCTTGACCCCGACTCAGGGGGCGAATACACCCCTCCACTTT. Translated: CASSLTPTQGANTPLHF.

This clonotype occurred a few times. J is TRBJ2-7 and V is TRBV18; 10 bases agree with TRBD2. CDR1 is KGHSH, CDR2 LQKENI, per germline. The CDR3 contains 15 residues. V was pared by 0 bases and J by 4 bases, with 3 bases of the junction left unmatched. As DNA, the CDR3 is TGTGCCAGCTCACCACCGGGACTAGCGTATTACGAGCAGTACTTC. Protein: CASSPPGLAYYEQYF.

J is TRBJ1-4 and V is TRBV28; D gene ambiguous. Germline-derived CDR1 and CDR2 are MDHEN and SYDVKM. Trimming removed 5 bases at V and 0 bases at J, with 10 bases between. The CDR3 length is 15 residues. The CDR3 sequence is CASSPPASTNEKLFF. CDR3 nucleotide sequence: TGTGCCAGCAGTCCCCCGGCCTCAACTAATGAAAAACTGTTTTTT.

The sample holds a few counts of this clonotype. The gene calls are TRBV20-1 and TRBJ2-3; D might be TRBD2 (5 bases). V lost 2 bases to trimming and J lost 0 bases, with 15 bases between them. Per the germline V gene, CDR1 is DFQATT and CDR2 is SNEGSKA (reference sequence). CDR3 length equals 16 residues. The CDR3 sequence is CSARPLAATSTDTQYF. CDR3 DNA: TGCAGTGCTAGACCCCTAGCAGCCACTAGCACAGATACGCAGTATTTT.

This clonotype was seen more than once but under ten times. The chain uses TRBV7-6 and TRBJ1-1; tentative D call: TRBD1 (6 bases). Trimming pared 8 bases from V and 4 bases from J, leaving 14 bases between. CDR3 length equals 13 residues. Looked up from germline, CDR1 is SGHVS and CDR2 is FNYEAQ. The CDR3 sequence: CASQTGRSTEAFF. DNA of the CDR3: TGTGCCAGCCAGACAGGACGGTCCACTGAAGCTTTCTTT.

The table lists this clonotype with many counts. The gene calls are TRBV5-1 and TRBJ1-1; no definite D call. CDR1 is SGHRS and CDR2 is YFSETQ in the germline V gene. Trimming removed 5 bases from V and 0 bases from J, with 11 bases in between. The CDR3 runs to 14 residues. CDR3 sequence (DNA): TGCGCCAGCAGTCTCGGGTTCATGAACACTGAAGCTTTCTTT. Protein sequence: CASSLGFMNTEAFF. Complete variable domain (other parts from reference TRBV5-1 and TRBJ1-1): KAGVTQTPRYLIKTRGQQVTLSCSPISGHRSVSWYQQTPGQGLQFLFEYFSETQRNKGNFPGRFSGRQFSNSRSEMNVSTLELGDSALYLCASSLGFMNTEAFFGQGTRLTVV.

This clonotype was found a few times. The V and J genes are TRBV4-3 and TRBJ1-2; TRBD1 agrees at 8 bases. Germline CDR1 and CDR2: LGHNA and YSLEER. This CDR3 comprises 17 residues. Unmatched junction bases numbered 12, after V lost 2 bases and J lost 4 bases. The DNA of the CDR3 is TGCGCCAGCAGCCAACTTATTTCGGGACAGGAGACCTATGGCTACACCTTC. It translates to CASSQLISGQETYGYTF.

In this sample, this clonotype turned up many times. V usage is TRBV6-2 or TRBV6-3 and J usage is TRBJ1-6; perhaps TRBD1 as D (5 bases). CDR3 length equals 15 residues. With 5 bases removed from V and 8 bases from J, the gap between germline ends came to 16 bases. Looked up from germline, CDR1 is MNHEY and CDR2 is SVGEGT. DNA for the CDR3: TGTGCCAGCAGTCCCAGGCGTCTGGGGGATTCACCCCTCCACTTT. The encoded protein is CASSPRRLGDSPLHF.

A few counts support this clonotype. The chain employs TRBV7-2 and TRBJ2-3; weak D call: TRBD1 (5 bases). This CDR3 comprises 14 residues. Germline CDR1 is SGHTA and CDR2 is FQGNSA. V lost 6 bases to trimming and J lost 3 bases, with 13 bases between them. CDR3 bases: TGTGCCAGCAGTAATCAGGGTCGGACAGATACGCAGTATTTT. It specifies CASSNQGRTDTQYF.

This sequence joins TRBV7-2 and TRBJ2-5, with 15 nucleotides matching TRBD2. This CDR3 has 16 residues. Trimming took 5 bases from V and 6 from J; bases not matched to a gene: 7. Germline assignment: CDR1 SGHTA and CDR2 FQGNSA. CDR3 bases: TGTGCCAGCAGCCCGGGACTAGCGGGAGGTTTGAAGACCCAGTACTTC. Amino acids: CASSPGLAGGLKTQYF.

This clonotype has a count of ten or more. The chain has TRBV29-1 and TRBJ2-3; no firm D call. From germline, CDR1 is SQVTM and CDR2 ANQGSEA. Trimming took 7 bases from V and 3 from J, leaving 14 bases between them. The CDR3 spans 13 residues. The CDR3 spells CSASGRLTDTQYF. In DNA, the CDR3 is TGCAGCGCCTCGGGCCGATTAACAGATACGCAGTATTTT.

The chain couples TRBV4-3 to TRBJ1-1; D is unclear. Trimming left V 0 bases short and J 1 base short, with 9 bases between. This CDR3 has 15 residues. CDR1 and CDR2 from the germline V gene are LGHNA and YSLEER. As DNA, the CDR3 is TGCGCCAGCAGCCAAGACGTTTTCTCGAACACTGAAGCTTTCTTT. Translated, it gives CASSQDVFSNTEAFF.

This clonotype was seen repeatedly, ten times or more. The DNA for the CDR3 is TGCAGTGCTGGGGTTGGCATTGGGACAGATACGCAGTATTTT. Its protein product is CSAGVGIGTDTQYF. The V gene is TRBV20-1, the J gene TRBJ2-3; D unclear. Germline loops: CDR1 DFQATT, CDR2 SNEGSKA (reference sequence). Trimming left V 5 bases short and J 3 bases short, with 15 bases between. This CDR3 is 14 amino acids long.

This clonotype was observed many times. J is TRBJ1-1 and V is TRBV6-1; D gene unclear. CDR3 size: 14 residues. V lost 5 bases to trimming and J lost 2 bases, with 12 bases between them. Germline CDR1 MNHNS, CDR2 SASEGT. CDR3 nucleotide sequence: TGTGCCAGCAGTCTTCCAGACCGCAACACTGAAGCTTTCTTT. It specifies CASSLPDRNTEAFF.

This clonotype was counted between two and nine times. V is TRBV6-1 and J is TRBJ2-7; 8 nucleotides agree with TRBD2. V lost 6 bases to trimming and J lost 3 bases; unmatched junction nucleotides: 4. Germline loops: CDR1 MNHNS, CDR2 SASEGT. This CDR3 has 13 amino acids. CDR3 sequence reads: CASRWREDYEQYF. The CDR3 nucleotides read TGTGCCAGCAGGTGGCGGGAGGACTACGAGCAGTACTTC.

This clonotype was picked up a small number of times. This chain links TRBV4-3 with TRBJ2-2; D is possibly TRBD1 (5 bases). CDR1 and CDR2 from the germline V gene are LGHNA and YSLEER. The ends were cut back, 2 bases at V and 0 bases at J, with 13 bases in the middle. There are 17 residues in the CDR3. CDR3 sequence: CASSQQPRAANTGELFF. The CDR3 coding sequence is TGCGCCAGCAGCCAACAGCCCAGGGCTGCGAACACCGGGGAGCTGTTTTTT.

In its sample, this clonotype was seen a few times. The V and J genes are TRBV20-1 and TRBJ2-1; 12 bases match TRBD2. Germline V gives CDR1 DFQATT, CDR2 SNEGSKA (reference sequence). The CDR3 is 15 amino acids. V was pared by 1 base and J by 7 bases, with 5 bases of the junction left unmatched. The CDR3 nucleotides read TGCAGTGCTAGAGCCCTAGCGGGAGGGAGTAATGAGCAGTTCTTC. Protein: CSARALAGGSNEQFF.

The gene calls are TRBV28 and TRBJ2-7, with D perhaps TRBD1 (6 bases). This CDR3 has 15 amino acids. Per germline, CDR1 MDHEN and CDR2 SYDVKM. Trimming cost V 5 bases and J 9 bases, with 23 bases left between them. The DNA for the CDR3 is TGTGCCAGCAGTACCTACAGGGTCCTGTCGAGACGGCAGTACTTC. Amino acid sequence: CASSTYRVLSRRQYF.

V usage is TRBV20-1 and J usage is TRBJ2-3, with D possibly matching TRBD2 (6 bases). The V gene's germline CDR1 is DFQATT and CDR2 SNEGSKA (reference sequence). Trimming pared 3 bases from V and 3 bases from J, leaving 16 bases between. CDR3 length: 15 amino acids. The CDR3 DNA reads as TGCAGTGCTAGTAAGGCGTGGACTACAACAGATACGCAGTATTTT. Translation: CSASKAWTTTDTQYF.

This clonotype showed up just a few times. The rearrangement links TRBV4-1 to TRBJ1-3, with TRBD1 as a possible D gene (6 bases). The V end lost 8 bases, the J end lost 0 bases, and 20 bases lay between the germline ends. This CDR3 has 17 residues. CDR1 MGHRA and CDR2 YSYEKL come from the germline V gene. CDR3 bases: TGCGCCAGCGCGACTACAGGGTTGGCGGGCTCTGGAAACACCATATATTTT. This codes for CASATTGLAGSGNTIYF.

This clonotype turned up a few times. One end of the junction varies from germline; a read error may be responsible. The V and J genes are TRBV7-7 and TRBJ2-3; 13 nucleotides match TRBD2. The V gene's germline CDR1 is SSHAT and CDR2 FNYEAQ (reference sequence). This CDR3 comprises 14 residues. The CDR3 loop is CASSLELAGGTQYF. CDR3 nucleotides: TGTGCTAGCAGCTTAGAACTAGCGGGAGGGACGCAGTATTTT.

The chain combines TRBV6-2 or TRBV6-3 with TRBJ2-1; 9 positions agree with TRBD2. Germline values: CDR1 MNHEY, CDR2 SVGEGT. CDR3 length: 17 amino acids. Germline trimming cut 1 base from V and 8 bases from J; bases unmatched to any gene: 12. The DNA of the CDR3 is TGTGCCAGCAGTTACTTTCCGGGACTAGCCCGAGGGTATGAGCAGTTCTTC. Translation: CASSYFPGLARGYEQFF.

This clonotype was counted many times. This rearrangement joins TRBV29-1 to TRBJ2-1; no definite D call. CDR3 size: 16 residues. V was shortened by 5 bases and J by 2 bases, with 19 bases between the two germline ends. Germline V lookup: CDR1 SQVTM, CDR2 ANQGSEA. In DNA, the CDR3 is TGCAGCGTTTCCGGCACGAAAAGGATGGCCTACAATGAGCAGTTCTTC. It translates to CSVSGTKRMAYNEQFF.

This clonotype was observed a few times. V usage is TRBV5-1 and J usage is TRBJ2-6; perhaps TRBD1 as D (5 bases). V lost 3 bases and J lost 0, with 7 bases in between. Germline lookup yields CDR1 SGHRS and CDR2 YFSETQ. The length of the CDR3 is 15 residues. This CDR3 is CASSYDSSGANVLTF. CDR3 bases: TGCGCCAGCAGCTACGACAGCTCTGGGGCCAACGTCCTGACTTTC.

This clonotype was observed a few times. V is TRBV20-1 and J is TRBJ2-5, with 8 bases that match TRBD2. Germline values: CDR1 DFQATT, CDR2 SNEGSKA (reference sequence). The CDR3 consists of 11 residues. The CDR3 loop is CSGRAGETQYF. DNA for the CDR3: TGCAGCGGGAGGGCGGGGGAGACCCAGTACTTC.